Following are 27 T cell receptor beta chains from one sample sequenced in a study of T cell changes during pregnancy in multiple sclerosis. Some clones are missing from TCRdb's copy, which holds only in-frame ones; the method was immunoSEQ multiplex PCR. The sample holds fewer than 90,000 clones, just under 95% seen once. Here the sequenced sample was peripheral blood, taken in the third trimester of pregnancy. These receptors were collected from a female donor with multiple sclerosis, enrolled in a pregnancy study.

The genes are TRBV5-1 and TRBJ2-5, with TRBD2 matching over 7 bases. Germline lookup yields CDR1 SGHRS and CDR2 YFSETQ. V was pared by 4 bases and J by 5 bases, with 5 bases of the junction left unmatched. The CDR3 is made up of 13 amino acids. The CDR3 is CASSGWGGETQYF. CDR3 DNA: TGCGCCAGCAGCGGCTGGGGGGGGGAGACCCAGTACTTC.

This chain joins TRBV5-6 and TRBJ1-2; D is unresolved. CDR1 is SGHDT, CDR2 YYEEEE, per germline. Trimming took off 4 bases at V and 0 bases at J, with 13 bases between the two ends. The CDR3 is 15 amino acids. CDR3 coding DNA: TGTGCCAGCAGCGAGACTAAGAACTCTAACTATGGCTACACCTTC. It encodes CASSETKNSNYGYTF.

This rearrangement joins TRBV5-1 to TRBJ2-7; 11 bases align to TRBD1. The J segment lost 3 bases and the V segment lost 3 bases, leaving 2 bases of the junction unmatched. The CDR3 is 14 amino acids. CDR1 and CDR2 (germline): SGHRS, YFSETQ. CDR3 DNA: TGCGCCAGCAGCTGGGGACAGGGGGGCTACGAGCAGTACTTC. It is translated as CASSWGQGGYEQYF.

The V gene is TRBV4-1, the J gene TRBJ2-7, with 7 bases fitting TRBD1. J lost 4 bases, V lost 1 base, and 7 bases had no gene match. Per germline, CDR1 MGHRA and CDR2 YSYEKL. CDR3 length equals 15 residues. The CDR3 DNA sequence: TGCGCCAGCAGCCAAGCCGGGGCCAGGGGGTACGAGCAGTACTTC. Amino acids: CASSQAGARGYEQYF.

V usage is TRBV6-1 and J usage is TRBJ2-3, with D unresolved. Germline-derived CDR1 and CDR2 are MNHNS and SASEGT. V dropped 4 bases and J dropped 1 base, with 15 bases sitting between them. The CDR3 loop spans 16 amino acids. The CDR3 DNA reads TGTGCCAGCAGTGCTCCACCGGAGATCGGCACAGATACGCAGTATTTT. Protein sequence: CASSAPPEIGTDTQYF.

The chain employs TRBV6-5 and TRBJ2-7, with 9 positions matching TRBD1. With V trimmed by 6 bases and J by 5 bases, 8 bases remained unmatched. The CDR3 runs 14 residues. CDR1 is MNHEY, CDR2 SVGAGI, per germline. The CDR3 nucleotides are TGTGCCAGCAGACTCGGGACAGGGAGAAACGAGCAGTACTTC. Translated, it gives CASRLGTGRNEQYF.

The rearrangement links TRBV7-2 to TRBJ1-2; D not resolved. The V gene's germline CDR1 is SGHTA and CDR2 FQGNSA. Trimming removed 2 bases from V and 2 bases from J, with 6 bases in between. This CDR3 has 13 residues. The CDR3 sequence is CASSLQWNYGYTF. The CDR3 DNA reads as TGTGCCAGCAGCTTACAGTGGAACTATGGCTACACCTTC.

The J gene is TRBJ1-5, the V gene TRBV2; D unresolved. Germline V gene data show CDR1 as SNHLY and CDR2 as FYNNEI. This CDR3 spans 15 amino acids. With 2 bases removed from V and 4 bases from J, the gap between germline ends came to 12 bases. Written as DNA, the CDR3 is TGTGCCAGCAGTGAACGGTGGCCGGGTAATCAGCCCCAGCATTTT. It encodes CASSERWPGNQPQHF. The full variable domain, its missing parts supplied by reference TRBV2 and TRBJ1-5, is EPEVTQTPSHQVTQMGQEVILRCVPISNHLYFYWYRQILGQKVEFLVSFYNNEISEKSEIFDDQFSVERPDGSNFTLKIRSTKLEDSAMYFCASSERWPGNQPQHFGDGTRLSIL.

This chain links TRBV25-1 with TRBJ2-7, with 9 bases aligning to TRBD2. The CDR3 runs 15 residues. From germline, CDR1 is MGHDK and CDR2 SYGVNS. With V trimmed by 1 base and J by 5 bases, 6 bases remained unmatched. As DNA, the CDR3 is TGTGCCAGCAGTGAATCTCGGCTAGCGGGAAACGAGCAGTACTTC. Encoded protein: CASSESRLAGNEQYF.

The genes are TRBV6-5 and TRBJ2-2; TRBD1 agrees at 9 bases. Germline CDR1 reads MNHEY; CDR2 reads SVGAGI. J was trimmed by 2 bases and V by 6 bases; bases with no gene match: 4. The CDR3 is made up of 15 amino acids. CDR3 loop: CASSRQGVNTGELFF. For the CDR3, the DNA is TGTGCCAGCAGCCGACAGGGGGTTAACACCGGGGAGCTGTTTTTT.

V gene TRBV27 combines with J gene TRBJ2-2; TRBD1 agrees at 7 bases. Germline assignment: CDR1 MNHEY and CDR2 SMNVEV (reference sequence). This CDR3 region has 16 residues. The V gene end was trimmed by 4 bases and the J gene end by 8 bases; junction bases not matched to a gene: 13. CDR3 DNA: TGTGCCAGCAGTTGGAGGTTAGGACAGGTAGAAGGGGAGCTGTTTTTT. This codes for CASSWRLGQVEGELFF.

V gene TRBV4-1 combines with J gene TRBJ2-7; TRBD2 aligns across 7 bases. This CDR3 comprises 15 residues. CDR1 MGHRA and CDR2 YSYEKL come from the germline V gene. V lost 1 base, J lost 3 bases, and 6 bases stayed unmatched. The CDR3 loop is CASSQGAGTIYEQYF. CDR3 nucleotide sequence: TGCGCCAGCAGCCAAGGGGCCGGGACTATCTACGAGCAGTACTTC.

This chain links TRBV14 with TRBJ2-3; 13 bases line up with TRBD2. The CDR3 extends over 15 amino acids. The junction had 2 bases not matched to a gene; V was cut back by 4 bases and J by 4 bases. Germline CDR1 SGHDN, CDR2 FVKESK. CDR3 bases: TGTGCCAGCAGCCCCGGACTAGCGGGGGCAGATACGCAGTATTTT. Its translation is CASSPGLAGADTQYF.

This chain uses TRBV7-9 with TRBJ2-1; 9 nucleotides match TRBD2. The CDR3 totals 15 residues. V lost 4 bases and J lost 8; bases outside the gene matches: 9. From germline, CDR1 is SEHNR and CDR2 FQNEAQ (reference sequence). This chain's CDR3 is CASSSGLAGYHEQFF. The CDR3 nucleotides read TGTGCCAGCAGCTCCGGGCTAGCGGGATATCATGAGCAGTTCTTC.

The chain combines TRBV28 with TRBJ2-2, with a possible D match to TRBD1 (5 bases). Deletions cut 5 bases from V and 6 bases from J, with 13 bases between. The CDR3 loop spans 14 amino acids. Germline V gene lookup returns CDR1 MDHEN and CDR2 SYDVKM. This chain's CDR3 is CASSPRAGPGELFF. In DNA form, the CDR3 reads TGTGCCAGCAGTCCCAGGGCCGGGCCCGGGGAGCTGTTTTTT.

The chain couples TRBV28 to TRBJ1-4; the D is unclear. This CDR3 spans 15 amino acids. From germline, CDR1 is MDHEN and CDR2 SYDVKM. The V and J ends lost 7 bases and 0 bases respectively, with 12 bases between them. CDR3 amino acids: CASTPRVPTNEKLFF. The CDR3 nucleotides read TGTGCCAGCACTCCCCGGGTTCCAACTAATGAAAAACTGTTTTTT. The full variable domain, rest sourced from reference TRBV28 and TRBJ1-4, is DVKVTQSSRYLVKRTGEKVFLECVQDMDHENMFWYRQDPGLGLRLIYFSYDVKMKEKGDIPEGYSVSREKKERFSLILESASTNQTSMYLCASTPRVPTNEKLFFGSGTQLSVL.

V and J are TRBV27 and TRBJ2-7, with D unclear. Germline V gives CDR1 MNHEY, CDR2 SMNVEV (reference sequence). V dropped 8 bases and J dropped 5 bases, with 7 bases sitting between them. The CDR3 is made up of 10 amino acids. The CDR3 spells CASPLHEQYF. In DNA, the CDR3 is TGTGCCAGCCCCCTCCACGAGCAGTACTTC.

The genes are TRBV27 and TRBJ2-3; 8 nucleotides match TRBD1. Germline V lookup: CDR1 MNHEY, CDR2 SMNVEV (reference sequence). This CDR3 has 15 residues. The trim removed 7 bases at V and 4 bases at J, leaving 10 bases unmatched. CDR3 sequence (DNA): TGTGCCAGCACGTTCAGGGGGCAGGTGGCAGATACGCAGTATTTT. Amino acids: CASTFRGQVADTQYF.

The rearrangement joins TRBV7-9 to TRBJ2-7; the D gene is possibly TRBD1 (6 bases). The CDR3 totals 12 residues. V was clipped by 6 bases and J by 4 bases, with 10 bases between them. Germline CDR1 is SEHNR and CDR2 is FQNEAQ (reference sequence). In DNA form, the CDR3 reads TGTGCCAGCAGTCAAACAGGGTACGAGCAGTACTTC. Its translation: CASSQTGYEQYF.

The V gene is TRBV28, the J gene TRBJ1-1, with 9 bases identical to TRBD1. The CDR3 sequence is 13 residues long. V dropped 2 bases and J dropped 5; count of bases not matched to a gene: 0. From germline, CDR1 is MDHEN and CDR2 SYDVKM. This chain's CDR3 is CASSLGTGTEAFF. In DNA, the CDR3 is TGTGCCAGCAGTTTAGGGACAGGGACTGAAGCTTTCTTT.

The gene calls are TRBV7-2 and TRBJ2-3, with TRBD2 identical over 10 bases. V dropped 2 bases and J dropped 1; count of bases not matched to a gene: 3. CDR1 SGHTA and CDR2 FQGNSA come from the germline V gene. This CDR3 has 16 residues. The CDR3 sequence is CASSLMLAGGTDTQYF. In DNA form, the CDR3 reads TGTGCCAGCAGCTTAATGCTAGCGGGAGGCACAGATACGCAGTATTTT.

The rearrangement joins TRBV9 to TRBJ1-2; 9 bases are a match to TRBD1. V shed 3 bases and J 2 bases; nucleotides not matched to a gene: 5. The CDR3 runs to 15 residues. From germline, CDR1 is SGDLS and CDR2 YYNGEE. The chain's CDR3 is CASSETGGPNYGYTF. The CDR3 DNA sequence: TGTGCCAGCAGCGAGACAGGGGGGCCGAACTATGGCTACACCTTC.

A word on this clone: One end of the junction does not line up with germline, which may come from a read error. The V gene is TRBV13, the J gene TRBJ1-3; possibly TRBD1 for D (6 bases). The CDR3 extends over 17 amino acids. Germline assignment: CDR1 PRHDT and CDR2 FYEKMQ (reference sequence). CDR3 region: CASSSSPGDLSGNTIYF. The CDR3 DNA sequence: TGTGCCAGCAGCTCATCTCCAGGGGACCTCTCTGGGAACACCATATATTTT.

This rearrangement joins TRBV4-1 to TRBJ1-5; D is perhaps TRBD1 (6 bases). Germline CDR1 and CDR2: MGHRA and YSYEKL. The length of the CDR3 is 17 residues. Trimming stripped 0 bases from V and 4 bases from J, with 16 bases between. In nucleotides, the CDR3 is TGCGCCAGCAGCCAAGATTTAGGAAGGACAGCAAATCAGCCCCAGCATTTT. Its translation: CASSQDLGRTANQPQHF.

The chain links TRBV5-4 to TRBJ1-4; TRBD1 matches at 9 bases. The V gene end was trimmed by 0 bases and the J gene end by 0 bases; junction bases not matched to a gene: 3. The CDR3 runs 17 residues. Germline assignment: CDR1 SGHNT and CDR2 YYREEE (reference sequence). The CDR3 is CASSLVGTGTTNEKLFF. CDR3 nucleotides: TGTGCCAGCAGCTTGGTAGGGACAGGGACAACTAATGAAAAACTGTTTTTT.

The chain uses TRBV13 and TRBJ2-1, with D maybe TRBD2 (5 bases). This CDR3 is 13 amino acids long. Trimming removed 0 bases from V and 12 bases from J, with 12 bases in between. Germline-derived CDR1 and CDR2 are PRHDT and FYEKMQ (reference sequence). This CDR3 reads CASSLGTRRWQFF. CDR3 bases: TGTGCCAGCAGCTTAGGGACCAGGAGGTGGCAGTTCTTC.

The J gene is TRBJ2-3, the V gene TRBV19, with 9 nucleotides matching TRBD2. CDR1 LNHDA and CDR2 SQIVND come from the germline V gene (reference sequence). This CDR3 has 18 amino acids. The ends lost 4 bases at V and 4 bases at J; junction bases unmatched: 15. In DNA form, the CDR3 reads TGTGCCAGTAGTAGTCCACCCGGGACTAGCCCATGGGCAGATACGCAGTATTTT. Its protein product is CASSSPPGTSPWADTQYF.